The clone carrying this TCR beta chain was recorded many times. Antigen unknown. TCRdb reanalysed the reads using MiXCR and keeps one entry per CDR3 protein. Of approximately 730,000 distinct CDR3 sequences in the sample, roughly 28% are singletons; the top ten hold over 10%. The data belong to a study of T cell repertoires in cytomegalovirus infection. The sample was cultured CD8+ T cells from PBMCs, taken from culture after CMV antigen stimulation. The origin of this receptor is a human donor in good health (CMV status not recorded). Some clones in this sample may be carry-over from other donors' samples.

The CDR3 nucleotides are TGTGCCAGCACCCCTCTTTGGGACACAGGATCGGCCGGGGAGCTGTTTTTT. Translating it yields CASTPLWDTGSAGELFF. This chain joins TRBV11-2 and TRBJ2-2; D may be TRBD1 (6 bases). This CDR3 spans 17 amino acids. V shed 7 bases and J shed 6 bases, with 24 bases lying between them. Germline CDR1 reads SGHAT; CDR2 reads FQNNGV.